These 32 T cell receptor beta chains came from one sample sequenced in a study of Ad26.COV2.S vaccination and SARS-CoV-2 variants. The treatment denotes: over 15 received Ad26.COV2.S at low or high dose, single or two shots; about 5 received placebo; per-sample allocation not given. On day 63 after the first injection, vaccine and placebo recipients gave samples. Assay used: immunoSEQ multiplex PCR; TCRdb lists only in-frame clones, some missing. This sample has 360,000 or so clones; roughly 84% occur once, and the top ten carry roughly 3.6%. Sequencing was performed on peripheral blood, taken in a trial of Ad26.COV2.S vaccine versus placebo. These receptors all come from a person between 18 and 59 years old who received the Ad26.COV2.S COVID-19 vaccine or a placebo.

The chain recombines TRBV15 with TRBJ1-4; the D is unclear. This CDR3 is 12 amino acids long. Trimming removed 1 base at V and 8 bases at J, with 5 bases between. Germline assignment: CDR1 LNHNV and CDR2 YYDKDF (reference sequence). CDR3 in amino acids: CATSRGGEKLFF. The CDR3 coding sequence is TGTGCCACCAGCAGAGGCGGGGAAAAACTGTTTTTT.

The J gene is TRBJ1-1, the V gene TRBV6-5; TRBD1 might be the D (6 bases). The CDR3 is 15 amino acids. Deletions cut 0 bases from V and 1 base from J, with 9 bases between. CDR1 MNHEY and CDR2 SVGAGI come from the germline V gene. The CDR3 is CASSYSWTENTEAFF. The CDR3 DNA reads as TGTGCCAGCAGTTACTCGTGGACAGAGAACACTGAAGCTTTCTTT.

To note about this clone: In the same sample, other DNA sequences code for this CDR3. The rearrangement joins TRBV20-1 to TRBJ2-7; D ambiguous. This CDR3 contains 10 residues. The germline V and J ends were trimmed by 5 bases and 2 bases, with 4 bases remaining between them. CDR1 is DFQATT and CDR2 is SNEGSKA in the germline V gene (reference sequence). The CDR3, as DNA: TGCAGTGCTGGTGCCTACGAGCAGTACTTC. It translates to CSAGAYEQYF.

With regard to this clone: Different DNA sequences within this sample yield the same CDR3. In DNA, the CDR3 is TGTGCCAGCAGTTTGGGGTTAAATCAGCCCCAGCATTTT. Translated, it gives CASSLGLNQPQHF. The genes are TRBV12-3 or TRBV12-4 and TRBJ1-5; D remains unclear. V shed 3 bases and J shed 4 bases, with 7 bases lying between them. The CDR3 runs 13 residues.

The chain combines TRBV12-3 or TRBV12-4 with TRBJ2-7; TRBD2 agrees at 9 bases. J gave up 2 bases and V 8 bases, and 4 bases lay outside the gene matches. The CDR3 is made up of 13 amino acids. The DNA of the CDR3 is TGTGCCAGCCGGACTAGCGCCGCCTACGAGCAGTACTTC. It is translated as CASRTSAAYEQYF.

Concerning this clone itself: Other DNA sequences in the same sample also yield this CDR3. The J gene is TRBJ1-1, the V gene TRBV4-1; TRBD1 agrees at 8 bases. Per the germline V gene, CDR1 is MGHRA and CDR2 is YSYEKL. The CDR3 is 15 amino acids. V lost 3 bases, J lost 2 bases, and 5 bases stayed unmatched. CDR3 loop: CASSQDGQGNTEAFF. The CDR3 DNA reads TGCGCCAGCAGCCAGGACGGACAGGGTAACACTGAAGCTTTCTTT.

On this clone: At one of its ends the junction is not consistent with the germline gene, which may arise from a read error. The J gene is TRBJ2-7, the V gene TRBV5-1; D call uncertain. This CDR3 is 12 amino acids long. Germline values: CDR1 SGHRS, CDR2 YFSETQ. CDR3 protein: CAGSLDYYEQYF. CDR3 in DNA: TGCGCCGGCAGCTTGGATTACTACGAGCAGTACTTC.

This clone has a handful of counts. This sequence joins TRBV4-2 and TRBJ2-7; 7 bases map to TRBD1. Trimming at V came to 6 bases and at J to 1 base, leaving 3 bases not matched to a gene. Germline assignment: CDR1 LGHNA and CDR2 YNFKEQ. This CDR3 is built from 13 residues. CDR3 sequence: CASSQTGSYEQYF. The CDR3 region has the DNA TGTGCCAGCAGTCAGACAGGGTCCTACGAGCAGTACTTC.

J is TRBJ1-3 and V is TRBV7-2; D perhaps matches TRBD1 (5 bases). The V and J ends lost 3 bases and 0 bases respectively, with 12 bases between them. Germline CDR1 and CDR2: SGHTA and FQGNSA. This CDR3 region has 16 residues. The CDR3 sequence is CASSFLGGGSGNTIYF. The CDR3 region has the DNA TGTGCCAGCAGCTTTCTGGGGGGAGGCTCTGGAAACACCATATATTTT.

This clone was seen only once. This chain links TRBV30 with TRBJ2-7; perhaps TRBD2 as D (6 bases). The V end lost 3 bases, the J end lost 4 bases, and 13 bases lay between the germline ends. Germline CDR1 reads GTSNPN; CDR2 reads SVGIG (reference sequence). This CDR3 is built from 13 residues. As DNA, the CDR3 is TGTGCCTGGAGCGCTATCGGGGGATACGAGCAGTACTTC. It translates to CAWSAIGGYEQYF.

The gene calls are TRBV9 and TRBJ2-5, with a tentative D call TRBD2 (5 bases). V lost 3 bases and J 5 bases, leaving 8 bases between the germline ends. This CDR3 is 12 amino acids long. Per the germline V gene, CDR1 is SGDLS and CDR2 is YYNGEE. CDR3 loop: CASSAREETQYF. The CDR3 DNA reads as TGTGCCAGCAGCGCGAGGGAGGAGACCCAGTACTTC.

This chain connects TRBV5-1 to TRBJ1-4; the D gene is possibly TRBD1 (6 bases). CDR1 is SGHRS, CDR2 YFSETQ, per germline. Trimming removed 4 bases from V and 4 bases from J, with 8 bases in between. This CDR3 region has 13 residues. CDR3 residues: CASSRTDNEKLFF. The CDR3, as DNA: TGCGCCAGCAGCCGGACAGATAATGAAAAACTGTTTTTT.

This chain joins TRBV10-3 and TRBJ2-3; the match to TRBD1 covers 10 bases. The J segment lost 5 bases and the V segment lost 10 bases, leaving 12 bases of the junction unmatched. The CDR3 has 15 residues. The germline V gene has CDR1 ENHRY and CDR2 SYGVKD. The CDR3 loop reads CATSVGTGVGDTQYF. CDR3 nucleotides: TGTGCCACATCAGTAGGGACAGGGGTGGGAGATACGCAGTATTTT.

This chain connects TRBV9 to TRBJ2-7; TRBD2 agrees at 7 bases. From germline, CDR1 is SGDLS and CDR2 YYNGEE. The junction had 2 bases not matched to a gene; V was cut back by 0 bases and J by 2 bases. CDR3 length equals 14 residues. The CDR3 nucleotides read TGTGCCAGCAGCGTAGTGGCGGGGGCCTACGAGCAGTACTTC. Translated: CASSVVAGAYEQYF.

This clone was found once. The V and J genes are TRBV3-1 (or the pseudogene TRBV3-2) and TRBJ1-2; 7 bases fit TRBD1. Germline CDR1 reads LGHDT; CDR2 reads YNNKEL (reference sequence). This CDR3 has 15 residues. With 1 base clipped from V and 1 base from J, the junction kept 3 bases outside the gene matches. CDR3 region: CASSQAQGVNYGYTF. CDR3 nucleotides: TGTGCCAGCAGCCAAGCTCAGGGGGTTAACTATGGCTACACCTTC.

CDR3 in amino acids: CASSHDRATYEQYF. The CDR3 DNA follows: TGCGCCAGCAGCCACGACAGAGCCACCTACGAGCAGTACTTC. V is TRBV4-3 and J is TRBJ2-7, with D possibly being TRBD1 (5 bases). The V and J ends lost 3 bases and 2 bases respectively, with 11 bases between them. Germline assignment: CDR1 LGHNA and CDR2 YSLEER. CDR3 size: 14 residues.

The chain employs TRBV7-9 and TRBJ1-5; no reliable D call. Trimming stripped 4 bases from V and 0 bases from J, with 10 bases between. CDR1 SEHNR and CDR2 FQNEAQ come from the germline V gene (reference sequence). The CDR3 loop spans 15 amino acids. The CDR3 region is CASSSGGLSNQPQHF. As DNA, the CDR3 is TGTGCCAGCAGCTCGGGCGGGCTTAGCAATCAGCCCCAGCATTTT.

The J gene is TRBJ1-4, the V gene TRBV3-1 (or the pseudogene TRBV3-2), with D possibly being TRBD1 (6 bases). The CDR3 spans 18 residues. Germline lookup yields CDR1 LGHDT and CDR2 YNNKEL (reference sequence). V was trimmed by 0 bases and J by 0 bases, leaving 14 bases between them. The chain's CDR3 is CASSQDYDRPATNEKLFF. The DNA for the CDR3 is TGTGCCAGCAGCCAAGATTACGACAGGCCTGCAACTAATGAAAAACTGTTTTTT.

CDR3: CASGDNQPQHF. CDR3 sequence (DNA): TGTGCCAGCGGGGACAATCAGCCCCAGCATTTT. The chain combines TRBV9 with TRBJ1-5, with D unclear. Trimming cost V 7 bases and J 3 bases, with 5 bases left between them. CDR1 and CDR2 from the germline V gene are SGDLS and YYNGEE. CDR3 length equals 11 residues.

The rearrangement links TRBV19 to TRBJ1-1; no reliable D call. The ends were cut back, 3 bases at V and 11 bases at J, with 10 bases in the middle. The CDR3 is made up of 11 amino acids. Germline CDR1 is LNHDA and CDR2 is SQIVND (reference sequence). The CDR3 DNA follows: TGTGCCAGTAGTATCGACGCCCGGGCTTTCTTT. Protein product: CASSIDARAFF.

CDR3 nucleotides: TGCGCCAGCAGCCAAGATCTGGGACAGGGGGCTGGTGGCTACACCTTC. Amino acid sequence: CASSQDLGQGAGGYTF. The V call is TRBV4-3, the J call TRBJ1-2, with 12 bases that match TRBD1. J gave up 7 bases and V 0 bases, and 6 bases lay outside the gene matches. The germline CDR1 and CDR2 sequences are LGHNA and YSLEER. CDR3 size: 16 residues.

V usage is TRBV6-1 and J usage is TRBJ2-6; TRBD1 or TRBD2 may be the D gene (6 bases each). The CDR3 contains 17 residues. V lost 2 bases and J lost 2, with 13 bases in between. Per the germline V gene, CDR1 is MNHNS and CDR2 is SASEGT. The CDR3 sequence is CASSEQQGGAGANVLTF. The CDR3, as DNA: TGTGCCAGCAGTGAACAACAGGGCGGGGCTGGGGCCAACGTCCTGACTTTC.

The rearrangement uses TRBV5-3 and TRBJ2-3; no definite D call. TRBV5-3 is an ORF; its function is uncertain. This CDR3 has 14 residues. Trimming took off 4 bases at V and 0 bases at J, with 9 bases between the two ends. The CDR3 sequence: CARSHPQSTDTQYF. Written as DNA, the CDR3 is TGTGCCAGAAGCCACCCGCAAAGCACAGATACGCAGTATTTT.

The chain uses TRBV9 and TRBJ1-1, with 8 bases that match TRBD1. V trimming: 3 bases; J trimming: 4 bases; junction bases outside the gene matches: 5. Per the germline V gene, CDR1 is SGDLS and CDR2 is YYNGEE. The CDR3 runs 14 residues. CDR3 protein: CASSGGQGSTEAFF. CDR3 DNA sequence: TGTGCCAGCAGCGGAGGACAGGGATCCACTGAAGCTTTCTTT.

This chain uses TRBV5-8 with TRBJ1-3; 7 bases agree with TRBD1. CDR3 size: 17 residues. CDR1 is SGHTS, CDR2 YDEGEE, per germline. V shed 3 bases, J shed 0 bases, and the junction held 9 bases outside the gene matches. The CDR3 protein is CASSSLRTGPSGNTIYF. CDR3 bases: TGTGCCAGCAGCTCCCTTCGGACAGGACCCTCTGGAAACACCATATATTTT.

The V gene is TRBV9, the J gene TRBJ2-2; 8 bases align to TRBD1. CDR3 length: 16 residues. Germline-derived CDR1 and CDR2 are SGDLS and YYNGEE. V gave up 4 bases and J gave up 6 bases; unmatched junction bases: 11. CDR3 DNA: TGTGCCAGCAGCTTCAGGGGGCGGTATGTGGCCGGGGAGCTGTTTTTT. As protein: CASSFRGRYVAGELFF.

The chain has TRBV11-3 and TRBJ2-1; 10 bases match TRBD2. Germline V CDR1 and CDR2: SGHNT, YENEEA. CDR3 size: 16 residues. V lost 3 bases and J lost 1; bases outside the gene matches: 3. CDR3 sequence (DNA): TGTGCCAGCAGCTTGGCTAGCGGGGGTTCCTACAATGAGCAGTTCTTC. Translating gives CASSLASGGSYNEQFF. The variable domain in full, completed from reference TRBV11-3 and TRBJ2-1, reads EAGVVQSPRYKIIEKKQPVAFWCNPISGHNTLYWYLQNLGQGPELLIRYENEEAVDDSQLPKDRFSAERLKGVDSTLKIQPAELGDSAVYLCASSLASGGSYNEQFFGPGTRLTVL.

The chain employs TRBV6-5 and TRBJ1-1; 9 bases agree with TRBD1. Germline CDR1 is MNHEY and CDR2 is SVGAGI. Trimming cost V 5 bases and J 0 bases; bases outside gene matches: 4. The CDR3 contains 15 residues. The CDR3, as DNA: TGTGCCAGCAGTAAAAGGGACAGGGTGAACACTGAAGCTTTCTTT. Translating it yields CASSKRDRVNTEAFF.

This clone has just one count. The V gene is TRBV18, the J gene TRBJ2-3, with 12 bases matching TRBD2. The CDR3 has 18 amino acids. The germline V gene encodes CDR1 KGHSH and CDR2 LQKENI. The ends lost 1 base at V and 6 bases at J; junction bases unmatched: 11. CDR3 in DNA: TGTGCCAGCTCACCACAACTAGCGGGGGGCGACTTGGGTGATACGCAGTATTTT. This codes for CASSPQLAGGDLGDTQYF.

The gene calls are TRBV11-2 and TRBJ2-7; D gene unclear. The CDR3 contains 12 residues. The germline V gene encodes CDR1 SGHAT and CDR2 FQNNGV. V gave up 3 bases and J gave up 2 bases, with 5 bases separating them. CDR3 region: CASSLQTYEQYF. CDR3 coding DNA: TGTGCCAGCAGCTTGCAGACCTACGAGCAGTACTTC.

A note on this clone: Other DNA sequences within the sample encode an identical CDR3. The J gene is TRBJ2-3, the V gene TRBV5-1; unclear D gene. This CDR3 has 12 residues. Trimming took 3 bases from V and 3 from J, leaving 5 bases between them. CDR1 is SGHRS and CDR2 is YFSETQ in the germline V gene. The CDR3 is CASSSNTDTQYF. Here the CDR3 DNA reads TGCGCCAGCAGCTCAAATACAGATACGCAGTATTTT.

V usage is TRBV27 and J usage is TRBJ1-3; D not resolved. The CDR3 sequence is 16 residues long. Germline CDR1 and CDR2: MNHEY and SMNVEV (reference sequence). The V and J ends lost 6 bases and 0 bases respectively, with 15 bases between them. The CDR3 here is CASSPITASSGNTIYF. The CDR3 DNA reads as TGTGCCAGCAGCCCCATTACAGCGAGCTCTGGAAACACCATATATTTT.